The 29 T cell receptor beta chains below come from one sample, sequenced in a study of preoperative IRX-2 immunotherapy in early breast cancer. Treatment indicated: preoperative locoregional IRX-2 cytokine immunotherapy. The method was immunoSEQ multiplex PCR; TCRdb's version includes in-frame clones alone and lacks a portion of them. The repertoire holds more than 20,000 clones, with 75% to 80% as singletons. The sample was lymph node tissue, taken before IRX-2 immunotherapy. These receptor sequences come from a human donor with breast cancer.

The chain links TRBV15 to TRBJ2-1; the match to TRBD2 covers 10 bases. The germline V gene has CDR1 LNHNV and CDR2 YYDKDF (reference sequence). Trimming at V came to 5 bases and at J to 6 bases, leaving 13 bases not matched to a gene. This CDR3 has 17 amino acids. The CDR3 nucleotides are TGTGCCACCAGCGGGAGGATTAGCGGGGGGCCTTTCAATGAGCAGTTCTTC. Encoded protein: CATSGRISGGPFNEQFF.

The chain is built from TRBV6-8 and TRBJ1-1; TRBD1 matches at 9 bases. This CDR3 has 13 amino acids. The germline CDR1 and CDR2 sequences are MNHGY and SAAAGT. V trimming: 7 bases; J trimming: 7 bases; junction bases outside the gene matches: 7. As DNA, the CDR3 is TGTGCCAGCACGGGGACAGGGCCCCTTGAAGCTTTCTTT. As protein: CASTGTGPLEAFF.

The chain combines TRBV11-3 with TRBJ1-4, with D possibly matching TRBD1 (6 bases). Germline-derived CDR1 and CDR2 are SGHNT and YENEEA. The CDR3 is 16 amino acids. Trimming left V 5 bases short and J 4 bases short, with 17 bases between. CDR3 residues: CASSPSQGSYNEKLFF. The CDR3 nucleotides read TGTGCCAGCAGCCCATCACAGGGTTCTTATAATGAAAAACTGTTTTTT.

The gene calls are TRBV6-8 and TRBJ2-7; 7 bases are a match to TRBD1. Germline lookup yields CDR1 MNHGY and CDR2 SAAAGT. V trimming: 2 bases; J trimming: 0 bases; junction bases outside the gene matches: 4. There are 15 residues in the CDR3. The CDR3: CASSYRGQSSYEQYF. The CDR3 DNA reads as TGTGCCAGCAGTTACCGGGGACAGAGCTCCTACGAGCAGTACTTC.

The chain is built from TRBV29-1 and TRBJ2-7; no reliable D call. Trimming removed 0 bases at V and 2 bases at J, with 5 bases between. This CDR3 is built from 12 residues. Germline loops: CDR1 SQVTM, CDR2 ANQGSEA. CDR3: CSVEEKTYEQYF. In DNA form, the CDR3 reads TGCAGCGTTGAAGAAAAGACCTACGAGCAGTACTTC.

The J gene is TRBJ2-1, the V gene TRBV5-1; no clear D gene. CDR1 is SGHRS, CDR2 YFSETQ, per germline. Trimming took 4 bases from V and 0 from J, leaving 14 bases between them. The CDR3 contains 16 residues. In nucleotides, the CDR3 is TGCGCCAGCAGCGAGGTGTCCGGCCTCTCCTACAATGAGCAGTTCTTC. Its protein product is CASSEVSGLSYNEQFF.

The J gene is TRBJ1-3, the V gene TRBV28; TRBD1 matches 7 bases. J was trimmed by 8 bases and V by 4 bases; bases with no gene match: 11. Germline V gene data show CDR1 as MDHEN and CDR2 as SYDVKM. CDR3 length: 15 residues. CDR3 DNA sequence: TGTGCCAGCAGTTACCGGGACAGAGAAGTTGACACCATATATTTT. Amino acid sequence: CASSYRDREVDTIYF. Full variable domain (rest looked up from reference TRBV28 and TRBJ1-3): DVKVTQSSRYLVKRTGEKVFLECVQDMDHENMFWYRQDPGLGLRLIYFSYDVKMKEKGDIPEGYSVSREKKERFSLILESASTNQTSMYLCASSYRDREVDTIYFGEGSWLTVV.

The DNA for the CDR3 is TGTGCCAGCAGTCCGGACAGGGGATACAATGAGCAGTTCTTC. It yields the protein CASSPDRGYNEQFF. V and J are TRBV7-6 and TRBJ2-1, with 9 bases that match TRBD1. Germline V gene sequence: CDR1 SGHVS, CDR2 FNYEAQ. V gave up 6 bases and J gave up 4 bases; unmatched junction bases: 4. There are 14 residues in the CDR3.

This chain uses TRBV6-8 with TRBJ1-1; TRBD1 matches at 8 bases. After removal of 10 bases from V and 5 bases from J, the junction contained 18 bases not matched to a gene. The CDR3 has 16 residues. From germline, CDR1 is MNHGY and CDR2 SAAAGT. As DNA, the CDR3 is TGTGCCACAAGGGGGGGGACAGGAATAGGCGGGACTGAAGCTTTCTTT. Translation: CATRGGTGIGGTEAFF.

The gene calls are TRBV2 and TRBJ2-7; 7 nucleotides match TRBD1. The CDR3 runs 12 residues. J gave up 3 bases and V 6 bases, and 2 bases lay outside the gene matches. The V gene's germline CDR1 is SNHLY and CDR2 FYNNEI. The CDR3 DNA reads TGTGCCAGCAGGGGGGACAGCTACGAGCAGTACTTC. Its translation: CASRGDSYEQYF.

The J gene is TRBJ2-7, the V gene TRBV6-8, with TRBD1 matching over 7 bases. This CDR3 contains 16 residues. From germline, CDR1 is MNHGY and CDR2 SAAAGT. Trimming cost V 3 bases and J 3 bases; bases outside gene matches: 11. This CDR3 is CASSYSPLRQGYEQYF. CDR3 sequence (DNA): TGTGCCAGCAGTTATTCTCCCCTGCGACAGGGCTACGAGCAGTACTTC.

The V call is TRBV11-3, the J call TRBJ1-4; no reliable D call. CDR3 size: 14 residues. Trimming pared 5 bases from V and 4 bases from J, leaving 11 bases between. Germline CDR1 SGHNT, CDR2 YENEEA. CDR3 sequence: CASSADLLNEKLFF. The CDR3 bases are TGTGCCAGCAGCGCGGACCTCCTTAATGAAAAACTGTTTTTT.

This chain links TRBV18 with TRBJ2-7; D tentatively fits TRBD1 or TRBD2 (6 bases each). The germline CDR1 and CDR2 sequences are KGHSH and LQKENI. This CDR3 is built from 16 residues. The ends were cut back, 4 bases at V and 0 bases at J, with 16 bases in the middle. CDR3 sequence reads: CASSLNLGGASYEQYF. CDR3 coding DNA: TGTGCCAGCTCACTTAACCTCGGGGGCGCCTCCTACGAGCAGTACTTC.

V is TRBV5-1 and J is TRBJ2-5; 9 bases are shared with TRBD2. CDR3 length: 17 amino acids. CDR1 is SGHRS, CDR2 YFSETQ, per germline. The junction had 7 bases not matched to a gene; V was cut back by 0 bases and J by 1 base. CDR3 sequence (DNA): TGCGCCAGCAGCTTGGCGGGGAGCGGGGGGTTCCAAGAGACCCAGTACTTC. This encodes CASSLAGSGGFQETQYF.

The gene calls are TRBV19 and TRBJ2-1; 11 bases map to TRBD1. The length of the CDR3 is 15 residues. V shed 5 bases and J 4 bases; nucleotides not matched to a gene: 4. CDR1 is LNHDA and CDR2 is SQIVND in the germline V gene (reference sequence). CDR3 in DNA: TGTGCCAGTAGTGGCCGGGACAGGGGGTACAATGAGCAGTTCTTC. It encodes CASSGRDRGYNEQFF.

This clone was found once. This sequence joins TRBV6-8 and TRBJ1-2; 9 bases agree with TRBD1. The V gene end was trimmed by 5 bases and the J gene end by 6 bases; junction bases not matched to a gene: 10. Germline CDR1 reads MNHGY; CDR2 reads SAAAGT. The CDR3 consists of 15 residues. CDR3 residues: CASSVAGTGINGYTF. The CDR3 DNA reads as TGTGCCAGCAGTGTCGCCGGGACAGGGATTAATGGCTACACCTTC.

The rearrangement uses TRBV28 and TRBJ2-5; a possible D gene is TRBD1 (6 bases). The germline V and J ends were trimmed by 6 bases and 5 bases, with 10 bases remaining between them. This CDR3 is 12 amino acids long. Per the germline V gene, CDR1 is MDHEN and CDR2 is SYDVKM. CDR3 DNA: TGTGCCAGCAGGGGGACACCGGAGACCCAGTACTTC. Translated: CASRGTPETQYF.

The chain recombines TRBV19 with TRBJ1-5, with unresolved D. Trimming pared 8 bases from V and 3 bases from J, leaving 14 bases between. Germline loops: CDR1 LNHDA, CDR2 SQIVND (reference sequence). CDR3 length equals 14 residues. The CDR3 DNA reads as TGTGCCAGTTCCGCCCCAGCCTACAATCAGCCCCAGCATTTT. Translated: CASSAPAYNQPQHF.

This chain uses TRBV11-3 with TRBJ2-1, with 11 nucleotides matching TRBD2. CDR1 is SGHNT, CDR2 YENEEA, per germline. The CDR3 is 16 amino acids. With 2 bases clipped from V and 0 bases from J, the junction kept 0 bases outside the gene matches. CDR3 protein: CASSLTSGGSYNEQFF. The CDR3 DNA follows: TGTGCCAGCAGCTTAACTAGCGGGGGCTCCTACAATGAGCAGTTCTTC.

This rearrangement joins TRBV10-2 to TRBJ2-7; the match to TRBD1 covers 7 bases. The CDR3 loop spans 16 amino acids. From germline, CDR1 is WSHSY and CDR2 SAAADI. The V and J ends lost 3 bases and 5 bases, in that order; junction bases with no gene match: 13. The CDR3 loop is CASSDSNYRGRHEQYF. Written as DNA, the CDR3 is TGCGCCAGCAGTGACTCCAACTACAGGGGACGCCACGAGCAGTACTTC.

In its sample, this clone was seen once. The chain uses TRBV28 and TRBJ2-7; TRBD1 matches at 7 bases. The CDR3 runs 15 residues. The germline V gene has CDR1 MDHEN and CDR2 SYDVKM. V shed 7 bases and J 3 bases; nucleotides not matched to a gene: 12. CDR3 nucleotides: TGTGCCAGCACCATGGGGTCGACAGGGAGCTACGAGCAGTACTTC. This codes for CASTMGSTGSYEQYF.

Only a few counts were recorded for this clone. The CDR3 DNA follows: TGTGCCAGCAGTGAGACAGGGACTAATGAAAAACTGTTTTTT. It is translated as CASSETGTNEKLFF. V and J are TRBV25-1 and TRBJ1-4; 7 nucleotides align to TRBD1. J gave up 2 bases and V 3 bases, and 0 bases lay outside the gene matches. Germline V gives CDR1 MGHDK, CDR2 SYGVNS. The CDR3 sequence is 14 residues long.

The chain combines TRBV7-1 with TRBJ1-2, with unresolved D. TRBV7-1 is given ORF status, its function remaining uncertain. The length of the CDR3 is 15 residues. Trimming took off 4 bases at V and 1 base at J, with 13 bases between the two ends. CDR3 nucleotides: TGTGCCAGCAGCTTATACCTGTCGGATAACTATGGCTACACCTTC. Residues: CASSLYLSDNYGYTF.

The chain uses TRBV6-8 and TRBJ2-2, with 8 bases fitting TRBD2. The length of the CDR3 is 14 residues. Germline V gene lookup returns CDR1 MNHGY and CDR2 SAAAGT. After removal of 8 bases from V and 4 bases from J, the junction contained 6 bases not matched to a gene. CDR3 amino acids: CASAETSGTGELFF. In nucleotides, the CDR3 is TGTGCCAGCGCTGAAACTAGCGGCACCGGGGAGCTGTTTTTT.

The chain joins TRBV7-1 to TRBJ2-5; no reliable D call. TRBV7-1 is classed as an ORF, of uncertain function. The CDR3 has 13 amino acids. The V end lost 5 bases, the J end lost 1 base, and 8 bases lay between the germline ends. CDR3 protein: CASSRPGQETQYF. The CDR3 region has the DNA TGTGCCAGCAGCCGGCCTGGCCAAGAGACCCAGTACTTC.

This clone was detected once. The chain is built from TRBV1 and TRBJ2-3; the table calls TRBD1, which could not be checked here. TRBV1 is listed as a pseudogene. CDR3 length equals 15 residues. Written as DNA, the CDR3 is TGCGCCAGCAGCCCGACAGGGGGTTCTACAGATACGCAGTATTTT. This codes for CASSPTGGSTDTQYF.

This sequence joins TRBV5-1 and TRBJ1-4, with 7 bases that match TRBD1. Germline V lookup: CDR1 SGHRS, CDR2 YFSETQ. The CDR3 totals 14 residues. The V segment lost 1 base and the J segment 5 bases; nucleotides outside the gene matches: 2. This CDR3 is CASSLWDSNEKLFF. The CDR3 DNA sequence: TGCGCCAGCAGCTTGTGGGACAGCAATGAAAAACTGTTTTTT. Together with reference TRBV5-1 and TRBJ1-4, the CDR3 gives the full variable domain: KAGVTQTPRYLIKTRGQQVTLSCSPISGHRSVSWYQQTPGQGLQFLFEYFSETQRNKGNFPGRFSGRQFSNSRSEMNVSTLELGDSALYLCASSLWDSNEKLFFGSGTQLSVL.

V and J are TRBV19 and TRBJ1-2, with D perhaps matching TRBD1 (6 bases). The germline CDR1 and CDR2 sequences are LNHDA and SQIVND (reference sequence). The V end was cut by 4 bases, the J end by 7 bases, with 13 bases between. The CDR3 spans 13 residues. CDR3 in DNA: TGTGCCAGTAGTAATGAACAGGGTCGTGGCTACACCTTC. As protein: CASSNEQGRGYTF.

The chain uses TRBV19 and TRBJ1-2, with D perhaps matching TRBD1 (5 bases). The CDR3 spans 14 residues. V lost 4 bases, J lost 1 base, and 10 bases lay in between. Per the germline V gene, CDR1 is LNHDA and CDR2 is SQIVND (reference sequence). The DNA of the CDR3 is TGTGCCAGTAGTAGGGGGGGGAGTAACTATGGCTACACCTTC. It encodes CASSRGGSNYGYTF.